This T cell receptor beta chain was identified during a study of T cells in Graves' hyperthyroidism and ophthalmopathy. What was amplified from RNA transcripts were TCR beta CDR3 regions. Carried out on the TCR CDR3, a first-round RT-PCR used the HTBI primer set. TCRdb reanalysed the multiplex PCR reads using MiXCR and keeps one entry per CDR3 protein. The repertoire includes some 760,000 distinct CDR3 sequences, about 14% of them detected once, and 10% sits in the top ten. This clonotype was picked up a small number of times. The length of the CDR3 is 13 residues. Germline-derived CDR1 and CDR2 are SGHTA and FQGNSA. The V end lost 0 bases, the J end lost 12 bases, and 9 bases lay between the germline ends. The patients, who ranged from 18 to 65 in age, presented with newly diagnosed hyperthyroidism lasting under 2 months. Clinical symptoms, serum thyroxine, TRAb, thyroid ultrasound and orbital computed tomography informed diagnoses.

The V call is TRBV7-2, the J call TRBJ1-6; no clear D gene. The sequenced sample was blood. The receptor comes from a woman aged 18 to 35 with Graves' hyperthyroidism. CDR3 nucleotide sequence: TGTGCCAGCAGCTTAGCAGAGAAGATACCCCTCCACTTT. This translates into CASSLAEKIPLHF. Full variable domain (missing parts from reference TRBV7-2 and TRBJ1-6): GAGVSQSPSNKVTEKGKDVELRCDPISGHTALYWYRQSLGQGLEFLIYFQGNSAPDKSGLPSDRFSAERTGGSVSTLTIQRTQQEDSAVYLCASSLAEKIPLHFGNGTRLTVT.